These 31 T cell receptor beta chains came from one sample sequenced in a study of persistence of HIV-infected CD4 T cells. Sequencing used immunoSEQ version 4 in survey mode. Sequencing used immunoSEQ multiplex PCR; TCRdb keeps in-frame clones, though not all of them. This sample has tens of thousands of clones, with more than 75% found just once. For these TCRs, the target antigens are not known. Overlapping HIV-1 Gag 15-mer peptides at around 0.91 ug per peptide per mL were used. CD40L/CD69 double-negative CD45RO-high memory CD4+ T cells were collected. Sequences were derived from CD4+ T cells sorted from PBMCs after roughly 18-hour stimulation, sampled from a patient who received antiretroviral therapy. The receptor set was obtained from an adult man with HIV who was CMV-seropositive.

J is TRBJ1-1 and V is TRBV6-5; D is uncertain. V was pared by 6 bases and J by 8 bases, with 16 bases between. CDR3 size: 13 residues. The germline V gene has CDR1 MNHEY and CDR2 SVGAGI. The CDR3 here is CASSLPGRLEAFF. In DNA, the CDR3 is TGTGCCAGCAGCCTCCCCGGGCGGCTAGAAGCTTTCTTT.

This chain uses TRBV2 with TRBJ1-5; 8 bases fit TRBD1. The CDR3 contains 14 residues. The germline gives CDR1 SNHLY, CDR2 FYNNEI. V lost 7 bases, J lost 5 bases, and 7 bases stayed unmatched. The CDR3 reads CASTPGQVYQPQHF. In nucleotides, the CDR3 is TGTGCCAGCACTCCGGGACAGGTTTATCAGCCCCAGCATTTT. The full variable domain, rest sourced from reference TRBV2 and TRBJ1-5, is EPEVTQTPSHQVTQMGQEVILRCVPISNHLYFYWYRQILGQKVEFLVSFYNNEISEKSEIFDDQFSVERPDGSNFTLKIRSTKLEDSAMYFCASTPGQVYQPQHFGDGTRLSIL.

There are a few counts of this clone. This chain joins TRBV5-4 and TRBJ2-3, with D uncertain. The V gene's germline CDR1 is SGHNT and CDR2 YYREEE (reference sequence). This CDR3 region has 15 residues. The V end lost 2 bases, the J end lost 1 base, and 11 bases lay between the germline ends. The CDR3 coding sequence is TGTGCCAGCAGCTTCCATTTGCAGGGCACAGATACGCAGTATTTT. Its translation is CASSFHLQGTDTQYF.

The V and J genes are TRBV7-2 and TRBJ2-7; unclear D gene. The ends were cut back, 1 base at V and 2 bases at J, with 12 bases in the middle. Per germline, CDR1 SGHTA and CDR2 FQGNSA. The CDR3 is made up of 15 amino acids. The CDR3 reads CASSLGRGSPYEQYF. Written as DNA, the CDR3 is TGTGCCAGCAGCTTAGGCCGAGGCAGTCCCTACGAGCAGTACTTC.

This clone showed up just a few times. This rearrangement joins TRBV24-1 to TRBJ2-1; perhaps TRBD2 as D (7 bases). Trimming removed 9 bases from V and 7 bases from J, with 9 bases in between. CDR3 length equals 11 residues. The V gene's germline CDR1 is KGHDR and CDR2 SFDVKD. The CDR3: CATGRGNEQFF. The CDR3, as DNA: TGTGCCACCGGGAGGGGGAATGAGCAGTTCTTC.

The chain uses TRBV5-6 and TRBJ2-1; the match to TRBD1 covers 9 bases. Looked up from germline, CDR1 is SGHDT and CDR2 is YYEEEE. This CDR3 has 16 residues. The V segment lost 2 bases and the J segment 0 bases; nucleotides outside the gene matches: 3. CDR3 protein: CASSFDRGSSYNEQFF. The CDR3 DNA is TGTGCCAGCAGCTTTGACAGGGGGAGCTCCTACAATGAGCAGTTCTTC.

V usage is TRBV19 and J usage is TRBJ2-7; tentatively, D is TRBD1 or TRBD2 (5 bases each). This CDR3 comprises 11 residues. Germline V gene lookup returns CDR1 LNHDA and CDR2 SQIVND (reference sequence). V gave up 4 bases and J gave up 8 bases, with 9 bases separating them. For the CDR3, the DNA is TGTGCCAGTAGTACCCAGGGACAGCAGTACTTC. This translates into CASSTQGQQYF.

This chain connects TRBV7-2 to TRBJ1-5, with TRBD1 matching 9 bases. This CDR3 spans 17 amino acids. Germline CDR1 SGHTA, CDR2 FQGNSA. With 4 bases clipped from V and 6 bases from J, the junction kept 13 bases outside the gene matches. For the CDR3, the DNA is TGTGCCAGCAGCTCAACCACGGGACAGGGAGGGAGTCAGCCCCAGCATTTT. Translated, it gives CASSSTTGQGGSQPQHF.

This clone has a handful of counts. The gene calls are TRBV7-6 and TRBJ1-1, with TRBD1 matching over 7 bases. Per the germline V gene, CDR1 is SGHVS and CDR2 is FNYEAQ. Germline trimming cut 5 bases from V and 0 bases from J; bases unmatched to any gene: 3. CDR3 length equals 14 residues. The CDR3 sequence: CASSPGQVNTEAFF. In DNA form, the CDR3 reads TGTGCCAGCAGCCCCGGACAGGTGAACACTGAAGCTTTCTTT.

J is TRBJ2-6 and V is TRBV5-4; weak D call: TRBD2 (5 bases). Germline CDR1 SGHNT, CDR2 YYREEE (reference sequence). The V gene lost 2 bases and the J gene lost 0 bases, with 12 bases spanning the gap. The CDR3 consists of 17 residues. CDR3 loop: CASSFGIQSSGANVLTF. CDR3 nucleotide sequence: TGTGCCAGCAGCTTCGGGATCCAGAGCTCTGGGGCCAACGTCCTGACTTTC. Filled out from reference TRBV5-4 and TRBJ2-6, the complete variable domain reads ETGVTQSPTHLIKTRGQQVTLRCSSQSGHNTVSWYQQALGQGPQFIFQYYREEENGRGNFPPRFSGLQFPNYSSELNVNALELDDSALYLCASSFGIQSSGANVLTFGAGSRLTVL.

The chain employs TRBV3-1 (or the pseudogene TRBV3-2) and TRBJ2-1; D remains ambiguous. This CDR3 contains 13 residues. Per germline, CDR1 LGHDT and CDR2 YNNKEL (reference sequence). V shed 1 base and J shed 3 bases, with 4 bases lying between them. The CDR3 DNA reads TGTGCCAGCAGCCAAGTATTCTACAATGAGCAGTTCTTC. The encoded protein is CASSQVFYNEQFF.

This chain connects TRBV2 to TRBJ1-1; unclear D gene. The CDR3 length is 13 residues. Deletions cut 2 bases from V and 1 base from J, with 5 bases between. Germline CDR1 and CDR2: SNHLY and FYNNEI. CDR3: CASSENRNTEAFF. CDR3 in DNA: TGTGCCAGCAGTGAAAACAGGAACACTGAAGCTTTCTTT.

The chain employs TRBV5-1 and TRBJ1-2; 8 nucleotides align to TRBD1. The ends lost 9 bases at V and 3 bases at J; junction bases unmatched: 7. Germline-derived CDR1 and CDR2 are SGHRS and YFSETQ. The CDR3 contains 13 residues. DNA for the CDR3: TGCGCCACCGGGACAGGAGGAGACTATGGCTACACCTTC. Amino acid sequence: CATGTGGDYGYTF.

The chain employs TRBV4-2 and TRBJ1-4; no reliable D call. V lost 6 bases to trimming and J lost 4 bases, with 6 bases between them. CDR3 length: 12 amino acids. CDR1 and CDR2 from the germline V gene are LGHNA and YNFKEQ. In DNA form, the CDR3 reads TGTGCCAGCAGGCTTCGTAATGAAAAACTGTTTTTT. Encoded protein: CASRLRNEKLFF.

The chain links TRBV18 to TRBJ1-1; D unclear. The ends were cut back, 0 bases at V and 0 bases at J, with 11 bases in the middle. Germline CDR1 reads KGHSH; CDR2 reads LQKENI. The CDR3 runs to 16 residues. CDR3: CASSPPPPYLNTEAFF. The CDR3 DNA sequence: TGTGCCAGCTCACCACCGCCACCCTATTTGAACACTGAAGCTTTCTTT.

This clone was picked up a small number of times. The CDR3 region is CASSYQILGPANTIYF. The CDR3 nucleotides are TGTGCCAGCAGTTACCAGATCCTTGGGCCTGCAAACACCATATATTTT. The rearrangement uses TRBV6-5 and TRBJ1-3; D remains unclear. Germline V CDR1 and CDR2: MNHEY, SVGAGI. With 2 bases removed from V and 6 bases from J, the gap between germline ends came to 17 bases. The CDR3 is 16 amino acids.

This clone has a single count. The J gene is TRBJ1-4, the V gene TRBV19; 7 bases map to TRBD1. The CDR3 covers 15 residues. The ends lost 5 bases at V and 0 bases at J; junction bases unmatched: 3. Germline CDR1 LNHDA, CDR2 SQIVND (reference sequence). This CDR3 is CASSPGGATNEKLFF. CDR3 nucleotide sequence: TGTGCCAGTAGTCCAGGGGGGGCAACTAATGAAAAACTGTTTTTT.

V usage is TRBV4-3 and J usage is TRBJ2-3, with 11 bases identical to TRBD1. This CDR3 region has 17 residues. The V and J ends lost 4 bases and 2 bases, in that order; junction bases with no gene match: 8. The germline gives CDR1 LGHNA, CDR2 YSLEER. The chain's CDR3 is CASSPAPGQGATDTQYF. CDR3 nucleotide sequence: TGCGCCAGCAGCCCGGCCCCCGGACAGGGGGCCACAGATACGCAGTATTTT.

The chain carries TRBV7-2 and TRBJ1-3, with 8 bases matching TRBD1. The V gene's germline CDR1 is SGHTA and CDR2 FQGNSA. J gave up 5 bases and V 4 bases, and 10 bases lay outside the gene matches. This CDR3 region has 16 residues. This CDR3 is CASSSADGTGRNTIYF. CDR3 DNA sequence: TGTGCCAGCAGCTCCGCCGACGGGACAGGACGAAACACCATATATTTT.

The rearrangement joins TRBV29-1 to TRBJ1-4, with D perhaps matching TRBD1 (5 bases). V lost 6 bases and J lost 6, with 5 bases in between. The CDR3 has 10 amino acids. Germline V CDR1 and CDR2: SQVTM, ANQGSEA. In DNA, the CDR3 is TGCAGCGTGGGACATGAAAAACTGTTTTTT. Protein: CSVGHEKLFF.

CDR3 bases: TGTGCCAGTGGAGGGACAGCATCTCGAAACACCATATATTTT. It translates to CASGGTASRNTIYF. The V call is TRBV19, the J call TRBJ1-3, with 7 bases fitting TRBD1. The length of the CDR3 is 14 residues. After removal of 8 bases from V and 5 bases from J, the junction contained 9 bases not matched to a gene. CDR1 LNHDA and CDR2 SQIVND come from the germline V gene (reference sequence).

This chain uses TRBV20-1 with TRBJ1-2; D perhaps matches TRBD1 (5 bases). The ends were cut back, 3 bases at V and 6 bases at J, with 17 bases in the middle. The germline gives CDR1 DFQATT, CDR2 SNEGSKA (reference sequence). The CDR3 consists of 14 residues. The CDR3 spells CSASPGTRRDGYTF. The CDR3 DNA follows: TGCAGTGCTAGTCCCGGGACTAGGCGGGATGGCTACACCTTC.

The chain is built from TRBV28 and TRBJ1-4, with 9 bases identical to TRBD1. CDR3 length: 16 residues. Germline CDR1 is MDHEN and CDR2 is SYDVKM. The V and J ends lost 8 bases and 5 bases, in that order; junction bases with no gene match: 12. The CDR3, as DNA: TGTGCCAGCTACGTTCGCGGAGGACAGGGGAATGAAAAACTGTTTTTT. Amino acid sequence: CASYVRGGQGNEKLFF.

This clone was found once. A read error may produce the germline difference seen at one junction end. This sequence joins TRBV4-3 and TRBJ1-2, with D perhaps matching TRBD1 (5 bases). Per germline, CDR1 LGHNA and CDR2 YSLEER. This CDR3 is built from 14 residues. The CDR3: CASSEEWDNYGYTF. The CDR3 DNA reads as TGCGCCAGCAGCGAAGAATGGGACAACTATGGCTACACCTTC.

The rearrangement joins TRBV18 to TRBJ2-1; D gene unclear. The V end was cut by 3 bases, the J end by 12 bases, with 9 bases between. There are 11 residues in the CDR3. Germline CDR1 and CDR2: KGHSH and LQKENI. The CDR3, as DNA: TGTGCCAGCTCACCCTCGGTTGCGCAGTTCTTC. Protein product: CASSPSVAQFF.

The sample holds a few counts of this clone. The chain combines TRBV5-8 with TRBJ2-7; tentatively, D is TRBD2 (5 bases). V was shortened by 4 bases and J by 5 bases, with 25 bases between the two germline ends. Germline CDR1 and CDR2: SGHTS and YDEGEE. The CDR3 is 17 residues long. CDR3 sequence (DNA): TGTGCCAGCAGCAAAGGACTTCCCGCAAGGCCTCTCGACGAGCAGTACTTC. Translating it yields CASSKGLPARPLDEQYF.

This clone occurred a few times. The chain is built from TRBV15 and TRBJ1-2; 12 nucleotides match TRBD1. Germline trimming cut 3 bases from V and 4 bases from J; bases unmatched to any gene: 9. The CDR3 runs to 17 residues. The germline CDR1 and CDR2 sequences are LNHNV and YYDKDF (reference sequence). For the CDR3, the DNA is TGTGCCACCAGCAGGGGGACAGGGGGCGCAAACCCCTATGGCTACACCTTC. Translated, it gives CATSRGTGGANPYGYTF.

CDR3 sequence: CSVEGNSAGTFF. The CDR3 DNA sequence: TGCAGCGTTGAAGGCAACTCGGCGGGGACTTTCTTT. The V call is TRBV29-1, the J call TRBJ1-1, with D hard to call. V lost 1 base and J lost 12, with 15 bases in between. CDR1 is SQVTM, CDR2 ANQGSEA, per germline. This CDR3 spans 12 amino acids.

The chain combines TRBV14 with TRBJ1-6, with D maybe TRBD1 (6 bases). Trimming pared 4 bases from V and 5 bases from J, leaving 18 bases between. CDR1 and CDR2 from the germline V gene are SGHDN and FVKESK. CDR3 size: 17 residues. The CDR3 nucleotides are TGTGCCAGCAGCCTCCCTAGGTCCGGGGGCAATAATTCACCCCTCCACTTT. This gives the protein CASSLPRSGGNNSPLHF.

This clone has just a few counts. The CDR3 is CASSPRGGSGRYNEQFF. CDR3 DNA sequence: TGTGCCAGCAGCCCCCGGGGAGGTAGCGGGAGATACAATGAGCAGTTCTTC. This chain joins TRBV3-1 (or the pseudogene TRBV3-2) and TRBJ2-1; TRBD2 agrees at 9 bases. Germline CDR1 LGHDT, CDR2 YNNKEL (reference sequence). The CDR3 spans 17 residues. With V trimmed by 4 bases and J by 4 bases, 11 bases remained unmatched.

This clone was detected a few times. The chain joins TRBV3-1 (or the pseudogene TRBV3-2) to TRBJ2-2; 8 bases are shared with TRBD1. The CDR3 runs 13 residues. V was pared by 8 bases and J by 6 bases, with 5 bases of the junction left unmatched. CDR1 and CDR2 from the germline V gene are LGHDT and YNNKEL (reference sequence). This chain's CDR3 is CASENRGAGELFF. DNA for the CDR3: TGTGCCAGCGAAAACAGGGGGGCCGGGGAGCTGTTTTTT.